This T cell receptor (beta chain) was obtained from a study of regulatory T cells in long-lasting Graves disease. Overall study results and limits: Researchers examined only peripheral blood and not thyroid tissue. Possibly, too few samples lowered accuracy. Between persistent patients, thousands of public clonotypes were shared, exceeding the approximately 870 shared between new patients. Persistent cases of Graves' showed reduced TCR diversity relative to newly diagnosed patients.

Described time point: persistent/refractory GD, antithyroid drugs over 5 years with positive TRAb. The authors made the TCR library using RNA they extracted from PBMCs. This clonotype showed up many times. Its antigen is unidentified. Arm-PCR with iRepertoire HTBI primers amplified the CDR3 regions for these TCR beta libraries. MiXCR, applied by TCRdb to the multiplex PCR reads, yields one record per CDR3 protein. The sample contains hundreds of thousands of distinct CDR3 sequences, less than 25% of which appear only once. V was shortened by 7 bases and J by 5 bases, with 23 bases between the two germline ends. CDR1 and CDR2 (germline): SGHAT, FQNNGV. CDR3 length: 17 residues.

This material consisted of peripheral blood mononuclear cells (PBMCs), taken when the disease was refractory, from a patient treated with antithyroid drugs. The TCR comes from a female donor with Graves disease. The chain links TRBV11-2 to TRBJ2-2; tentatively, D is TRBD1 (6 bases). CDR3 DNA: TGTGCCAGCAACCCAAGTCAGGGGCTGTTTGCGACCGGGGAGCTGTTTTTT. Translating gives CASNPSQGLFATGELFF.